A single sample is the source of the 19 T cell receptor beta chains below, sequenced in a study of cytomegalovirus exposure and HLA in healthy donors. The PCR was carried out with 60 Vbeta primers and 13 Jbeta primers. Clones were sequenced by immunoSEQ multiplex PCR, and TCRdb holds only the in-frame ones, with some missing. The sample has some 100,000 clones, approximately 74% seen once; the top ten hold less than 2%. Sequencing was done on a sample of PBMCs. Receptor source: a woman aged 40 to 50 in good health and CMV-seronegative.

This clone was seen a few times. CDR3 region: CASTPGGSAAETQYF. In nucleotides, the CDR3 is TGTGCCAGCACCCCCGGTGGGAGCGCGGCAGAGACCCAGTACTTC. The J gene is TRBJ2-5, the V gene TRBV27; possibly TRBD2 for D (5 bases). Per germline, CDR1 MNHEY and CDR2 SMNVEV (reference sequence). V was pared by 7 bases and J by 4 bases, with 19 bases between. This CDR3 contains 15 residues.

V is TRBV11-3 and J is TRBJ2-3, with 9 bases fitting TRBD2. CDR1 is SGHNT and CDR2 is YENEEA in the germline V gene. Unmatched junction bases numbered 0, after V lost 1 base and J lost 1 base. The CDR3 has 15 amino acids. CDR3: CASSLGTSGTDTQYF. The CDR3 nucleotides read TGTGCCAGCAGCTTAGGGACTAGCGGCACAGATACGCAGTATTTT.

CDR3 bases: TGTGCCAGCAGCTTGGGTCGGGGAGCACAGTTCTTC. This sequence encodes CASSLGRGAQFF. The V gene is TRBV11-2, the J gene TRBJ2-1; TRBD2 is a possible D gene (5 bases). The CDR3 is made up of 12 amino acids. The germline CDR1 and CDR2 sequences are SGHAT and FQNNGV. Between the trimmed V and J ends, which lost 3 bases and 13 bases, there was a span of 13 bases.

The rearrangement joins TRBV28 to TRBJ2-2, with a weak D call TRBD1 (6 bases). Trimming pared 2 bases from V and 7 bases from J, leaving 11 bases between. The CDR3 contains 14 residues. Germline V gene sequence: CDR1 MDHEN, CDR2 SYDVKM. The CDR3 DNA sequence: TGTGCCAGCAGTTTAATACAGGGTAACGGGGAGCTGTTTTTT. Its translation is CASSLIQGNGELFF.

The rearrangement uses TRBV19 and TRBJ2-5, with D perhaps TRBD1 (6 bases). The V end was cut by 4 bases, the J end by 1 base, with 7 bases between. The CDR3 has 13 residues. CDR1 LNHDA and CDR2 SQIVND come from the germline V gene (reference sequence). The CDR3 protein is CASSKQGQETQYF. The CDR3 DNA reads as TGTGCCAGTAGTAAACAGGGCCAAGAGACCCAGTACTTC.

This clone was counted a single time. The genes are TRBV11-3 and TRBJ2-3; TRBD1 agrees at 7 bases. After removal of 5 bases from V and 2 bases from J, the junction contained 4 bases not matched to a gene. Germline V gene lookup returns CDR1 SGHNT and CDR2 YENEEA. This CDR3 is 14 amino acids long. The CDR3 loop reads CASSQGQITDTQYF. The CDR3, as DNA: TGTGCCAGCAGCCAGGGACAGATCACAGATACGCAGTATTTT.

This clone was seen a handful of times. The rearrangement links TRBV5-6 to TRBJ2-1; D is perhaps TRBD2 (6 bases). The ends were cut back, 1 base at V and 12 bases at J, with 14 bases in the middle. CDR1 is SGHDT and CDR2 is YYEEEE in the germline V gene. This CDR3 has 13 residues. CDR3 protein: CASSLWGVGGQFF. CDR3 DNA: TGTGCCAGCAGCTTGTGGGGGGTTGGAGGGCAGTTCTTC.

The chain uses TRBV19 and TRBJ2-2; tentatively, D is TRBD1 (6 bases). The germline V gene encodes CDR1 LNHDA and CDR2 SQIVND (reference sequence). The CDR3 has 14 residues. Trimming removed 10 bases from V and 2 bases from J, with 14 bases in between. The CDR3 sequence is CATPTGTNTGELFF. The CDR3 DNA reads TGTGCCACCCCGACAGGAACAAACACCGGGGAGCTGTTTTTT.

The rearrangement uses TRBV6-5 and TRBJ1-2; 9 bases agree with TRBD1. CDR3 length: 13 residues. J gave up 4 bases and V 6 bases, and 3 bases lay outside the gene matches. The germline V gene encodes CDR1 MNHEY and CDR2 SVGAGI. The CDR3 DNA reads as TGTGCCAGCAGATCGGACAGGGGCTATGGCTACACCTTC. It codes for CASRSDRGYGYTF.

This chain joins TRBV9 and TRBJ1-1; maybe TRBD1 (6 bases). V dropped 3 bases and J dropped 2 bases, with 11 bases sitting between them. Germline CDR1 and CDR2: SGDLS and YYNGEE. The CDR3 consists of 14 residues. In DNA form, the CDR3 reads TGTGCCAGCAGCGCCAACAGGGTCAACACTGAAGCTTTCTTT. This codes for CASSANRVNTEAFF.

The table lists this clone with a few counts. J is TRBJ2-5 and V is TRBV4-2, with 8 bases fitting TRBD1. CDR3 length: 16 residues. Per germline, CDR1 LGHNA and CDR2 YNFKEQ. V lost 4 bases to trimming and J lost 0 bases; unmatched junction nucleotides: 7. In DNA, the CDR3 is TGTGCCAGCAGCCTACGGGACAGGAGGTACCAAGAGACCCAGTACTTC. Residues: CASSLRDRRYQETQYF.

This clone was seen only once. J is TRBJ2-1 and V is TRBV6-1, with 7 bases matching TRBD2. This CDR3 contains 18 residues. Germline V gene data show CDR1 as MNHNS and CDR2 as SASEGT. The ends lost 5 bases at V and 1 base at J; junction bases unmatched: 14. Here the CDR3 reads CASSQVMGGDSSYNEQFF. CDR3 in DNA: TGTGCCAGCAGTCAAGTTATGGGGGGGGACTCATCCTACAATGAGCAGTTCTTC.

The V gene is TRBV5-1, the J gene TRBJ2-3; D perhaps matches TRBD2 (6 bases). Between the trimmed V and J ends, which lost 3 bases and 2 bases, there was a span of 16 bases. This CDR3 comprises 16 residues. Germline V gives CDR1 SGHRS, CDR2 YFSETQ. The DNA for the CDR3 is TGCGCCAGCAGCTCCCCCCTAGCGAGAGTCACAGATACGCAGTATTTT. Translated: CASSSPLARVTDTQYF.

J is TRBJ2-4 and V is TRBV5-1; TRBD1 matches at 10 bases. CDR3 length: 16 amino acids. V trimming: 3 bases; J trimming: 0 bases; junction bases outside the gene matches: 3. The germline V gene has CDR1 SGHRS and CDR2 YFSETQ. Here the CDR3 reads CASSSGQGIAKNIQYF. CDR3 in DNA: TGCGCCAGCAGCTCGGGACAGGGGATAGCCAAAAACATTCAGTACTTC.

The genes are TRBV2 and TRBJ1-1; no firm D call. V was cut by 2 bases and J by 8 bases, with 6 bases left in between. The CDR3 is made up of 11 amino acids. Germline V CDR1 and CDR2: SNHLY, FYNNEI. CDR3 sequence reads: CASSETLEAFF. The CDR3 DNA is TGTGCCAGCAGTGAAACCCTAGAAGCTTTCTTT.

V usage is TRBV15 and J usage is TRBJ1-1, with D unresolved. Germline-derived CDR1 and CDR2 are LNHNV and YYDKDF (reference sequence). Trimming removed 8 bases at V and 7 bases at J, with 11 bases between. There are 11 residues in the CDR3. As DNA, the CDR3 is TGTGCCACCGGCGGCTTTAATGAAGCTTTCTTT. Its protein product is CATGGFNEAFF.

The gene calls are TRBV15 and TRBJ2-5; D possibly corresponds to TRBD1 (5 bases). Trimming removed 0 bases from V and 1 base from J, with 6 bases in between. The CDR3 runs to 14 residues. CDR1 and CDR2 from the germline V gene are LNHNV and YYDKDF (reference sequence). As DNA, the CDR3 is TGTGCCACCAGCAGAGAAGACAGCCAAGAGACCCAGTACTTC. Encoded protein: CATSREDSQETQYF.

The J gene is TRBJ2-1, the V gene TRBV5-6; TRBD1 agrees at 7 bases. This CDR3 has 14 amino acids. Germline V lookup: CDR1 SGHDT, CDR2 YYEEEE. The J segment lost 8 bases and the V segment lost 0 bases, leaving 5 bases of the junction unmatched. CDR3 sequence: CASSLEGATDEQFF. In DNA, the CDR3 is TGTGCCAGCAGCTTGGAGGGGGCTACAGATGAGCAGTTCTTC.

The CDR3 reads CASSKLPGQGPNEQFF. The CDR3 bases are TGTGCCAGTAGTAAATTGCCGGGACAGGGACCTAATGAGCAGTTCTTC. The chain joins TRBV19 to TRBJ2-1; 9 nucleotides match TRBD1. Trimming cost V 4 bases and J 7 bases; bases outside gene matches: 11. From germline, CDR1 is LNHDA and CDR2 SQIVND (reference sequence). This CDR3 region has 16 residues.